A selection of T cell receptor beta chains follows, all from one sample in a study of identical twins. TCRdb independently ran MiXCR on the 5' RACE reads; one entry per CDR3 protein. The sample includes roughly 720,000 distinct CDR3 sequences, over 15% seen only once; the top ten take around 12%. This same sample was also taken into another study, of T cells expressing NK-cell markers.

What was sequenced was PBMCs. Receptors were obtained from a young woman in good health. CDR3s include the opening cysteine and the closing phenylalanine or tryptophan. The order of the fields is V gene, D gene, CDR3 length, clone size, J gene, CDR3 protein, CDR3 DNA. A D gene is named only where the DNA matches it firmly. Some rows mark clone size as missing; the rest say once, few, many or name a class of expanded clone.

V: TRBV7-9; D: .; length: 15; size: .; J: TRBJ2-1; CDR3: CASSLGSLTYNEQFF; DNA: TGTGCCAGCAGCTTAGGTAGCCTCACCTACAATGAGCAGTTCTTC
V: TRBV6-1; D: .; length: 15; size: few; J: TRBJ1-2; CDR3: CASSPSVRSGYGYTF; DNA: TGTGCCAGCAGTCCATCTGTCAGGAGCGGCTATGGCTACACCTTC
V: TRBV18; D: TRBD2; length: 18; size: few; J: TRBJ2-1; CDR3: CASSPSLFRAGGSNEQFF; DNA: TGTGCCAGCTCACCCTCCCTTTTCCGGGCCGGGGGGAGCAATGAGCAGTTCTTC
V: TRBV6-5; D: .; length: 13; size: few; J: TRBJ1-1; CDR3: CASSYEGYAEAFF; DNA: TGTGCCAGCAGTTACGAGGGATATGCTGAAGCTTTCTTT
V: TRBV10-3; D: .; length: 16; size: few; J: TRBJ1-1; CDR3: CAISDYGEEGLGEAFF; DNA: TGTGCCATCAGTGACTATGGGGAGGAGGGCCTAGGAGAAGCTTTCTTT
V: TRBV20-1; D: .; length: 16; size: .; J: TRBJ2-7; CDR3: CSASFIGGGSSYEQYF; DNA: TGCAGTGCTAGTTTCATTGGTGGGGGCTCCTCTTACGAGCAGTACTTC
V: TRBV12-3/TRBV12-4; D: .; length: 12; size: .; J: TRBJ2-7; CDR3: CASRFGGDEQYF; DNA: TGTGCCAGCCGTTTCGGGGGAGATGAGCAGTACTTC
V: TRBV20-1; D: .; length: 12; size: .; J: TRBJ2-7; CDR3: CSARTGNYEQYF; DNA: TGCAGTGCTAGAACAGGGAACTACGAGCAGTACTTC
V: TRBV5-1; D: .; length: 13; size: few; J: TRBJ2-1; CDR3: CASKGNAYNEQFF; DNA: TGCGCCAGCAAAGGGAACGCGTACAATGAGCAGTTCTTC
V: TRBV20-1; D: .; length: 15; size: few; J: TRBJ2-3; CDR3: CSARGGGGSTDTQYF; DNA: TGCAGTGCTAGAGGGGGAGGCGGAAGCACAGATACGCAGTATTTT
V: TRBV27; D: .; length: 14; size: .; J: TRBJ1-1; CDR3: CASSLWGAETEAFF; DNA: TGTGCCAGCAGTTTGTGGGGGGCGGAGACTGAAGCTTTCTTT
V: TRBV12-3/TRBV12-4; D: TRBD1; length: 14; size: few; J: TRBJ2-7; CDR3: CASSPQGFAYEQYF; DNA: TGTGCCAGCAGTCCACAGGGGTTTGCCTACGAGCAGTACTTC
V: TRBV6-5; D: TRBD2; length: 16; size: .; J: TRBJ2-1; CDR3: CASSTSGGRWGGEQFF; DNA: TGTGCCAGCAGTACTAGCGGGGGCCGGTGGGGGGGTGAGCAGTTCTTC
V: TRBV20-1; D: .; length: 14; size: few; J: TRBJ1-1; CDR3: CSARSAGANTEAFF; DNA: TGCAGTGCTAGGTCCGCGGGGGCGAACACTGAAGCTTTCTTT
V: TRBV5-1; D: .; length: 16; size: .; J: TRBJ1-6; CDR3: CASSLSLYSYNSPLHF; DNA: TGCGCCAGCAGCTTGAGCTTATACTCCTATAATTCACCCCTCCACTTT
V: TRBV20-1; D: .; length: 14; size: few; J: TRBJ2-3; CDR3: CSAPAGGSSDTQYF; DNA: TGCAGTGCCCCGGCGGGTGGGAGCTCAGATACGCAGTATTTT
V: TRBV11-2; D: TRBD2; length: 16; size: few; J: TRBJ2-1; CDR3: CASSLELAGLYNEQFF; DNA: TGTGCCAGCAGCTTAGAACTAGCGGGCCTGTACAATGAGCAGTTCTTC
V: TRBV20-1; D: TRBD2; length: 15; size: .; J: TRBJ2-7; CDR3: CSARHPASGIYEQYF; DNA: TGCAGTGCTAGACATCCGGCTAGCGGGATATACGAGCAGTACTTC
V: TRBV5-1; D: .; length: 15; size: few; J: TRBJ2-2; CDR3: CASSSRDSNTGELFF; DNA: TGCGCCAGCAGCTCCCGGGACTCAAACACCGGGGAGCTGTTTTTT
V: TRBV6-1; D: TRBD2; length: 15; size: .; J: TRBJ2-5; CDR3: CASSRTSGSRETQYF; DNA: TGTGCCAGCAGCCGGACTAGCGGGAGCAGGGAGACCCAGTACTTC
V: TRBV20-1; D: TRBD2; length: 16; size: few; J: TRBJ2-1; CDR3: CSARGASGGSYNEQFF; DNA: TGCAGTGCTAGAGGGGCTAGCGGGGGCTCCTACAATGAGCAGTTCTTC
V: TRBV7-2; D: .; length: 14; size: few; J: TRBJ2-5; CDR3: CASSLSVTPGTQYF; DNA: TGTGCCAGCAGCCTTTCGGTAACCCCGGGGACCCAGTACTTC
V: TRBV12-3/TRBV12-4; D: .; length: 10; size: many; J: TRBJ2-2; CDR3: CASGTGELFF; DNA: TGTGCCAGCGGGACCGGGGAGCTGTTTTTT
V: TRBV6-1; D: .; length: 14; size: .; J: TRBJ1-5; CDR3: CASSPTGFNQPQHF; DNA: TGTGCCAGCAGTCCTACAGGCTTCAATCAGCCCCAGCATTTT
V: TRBV5-1; D: TRBD2; length: 13; size: .; J: TRBJ2-1; CDR3: CASSFDPSGEQFF; DNA: TGCGCCAGCAGCTTTGACCCTAGCGGTGAGCAGTTCTTC
V: TRBV20-1; D: TRBD2; length: 17; size: once; J: TRBJ2-5; CDR3: CSAPTPWLAGPWETQYF; DNA: TGCAGTGCTCCGACGCCTTGGCTAGCGGGTCCTTGGGAGACCCAGTACTTC
V: TRBV7-9; D: TRBD1; length: 15; size: .; J: TRBJ2-5; CDR3: CASSDRDRGIETQYF; DNA: TGTGCCAGCAGCGACAGGGACAGGGGAATAGAGACCCAGTACTTC
V: TRBV29-1; D: .; length: 13; size: .; J: TRBJ2-3; CDR3: CSVEGPDTDTQYF; DNA: TGCAGCGTTGAAGGTCCAGACACAGATACGCAGTATTTT
V: TRBV7-2; D: .; length: 16; size: .; J: TRBJ1-2; CDR3: CASSKRTGGIDYGYTF; DNA: TGTGCCAGCAGCAAACGAACAGGCGGGATAGACTATGGCTACACCTTC
V: TRBV20-1; D: TRBD1; length: 14; size: .; J: TRBJ2-3; CDR3: CSARDRIKADTQYF; DNA: TGCAGTGCTAGGGACAGGATTAAGGCAGATACGCAGTATTTT
V: TRBV9; D: .; length: 13; size: few; J: TRBJ1-2; CDR3: CASSARGLGGYTF; DNA: TGTGCCAGCAGCGCGCGAGGATTGGGAGGCTACACCTTC
V: TRBV12-3/TRBV12-4; D: .; length: 11; size: .; J: TRBJ2-3; CDR3: CASSSRGAQYF; DNA: TGTGCCAGCAGTTCCCGGGGTGCGCAGTATTTT
V: TRBV12-3/TRBV12-4; D: TRBD1; length: 15; size: .; J: TRBJ1-6; CDR3: CASSYAGTGGSALHF; DNA: TGTGCCAGCAGCTACGCCGGGACAGGGGGATCGGCCCTCCACTTT
V: TRBV7-9; D: TRBD1; length: 16; size: few; J: TRBJ2-4; CDR3: CASSSPKDRGHNIQYF; DNA: TGTGCCAGCAGCTCCCCCAAGGACAGGGGTCATAACATTCAGTACTTC
V: TRBV12-3/TRBV12-4; D: .; length: 12; size: few; J: TRBJ1-1; CDR3: CASSFRRDEAFF; DNA: TGTGCCAGCAGCTTTAGGAGGGATGAAGCTTTCTTT
V: TRBV6-1; D: .; length: 13; size: .; J: TRBJ1-6; CDR3: CASRVDNNSPLHF; DNA: TGTGCCAGCAGGGTAGATAATAATTCACCCCTCCACTTT
V: TRBV5-4; D: .; length: 15; size: .; J: TRBJ2-1; CDR3: CASSSDTISYNEQFF; DNA: TGTGCCAGCAGTTCGGACACCATCTCCTACAATGAGCAGTTCTTC
V: TRBV7-9; D: .; length: 12; size: few; J: TRBJ1-2; CDR3: CASSLRVYGYTF; DNA: TGTGCCAGCAGCCTCAGAGTCTATGGCTACACCTTC
V: TRBV6-1; D: TRBD1; length: 16; size: few; J: TRBJ2-7; CDR3: CASSRPGWDRDYEQYF; DNA: TGTGCCAGCAGTCGTCCCGGATGGGACAGAGACTACGAGCAGTACTTC
V: TRBV7-2; D: .; length: 13; size: .; J: TRBJ2-7; CDR3: CASSLVLNYEQYF; DNA: TGTGCCAGCAGCTTAGTACTGAATTACGAGCAGTACTTC